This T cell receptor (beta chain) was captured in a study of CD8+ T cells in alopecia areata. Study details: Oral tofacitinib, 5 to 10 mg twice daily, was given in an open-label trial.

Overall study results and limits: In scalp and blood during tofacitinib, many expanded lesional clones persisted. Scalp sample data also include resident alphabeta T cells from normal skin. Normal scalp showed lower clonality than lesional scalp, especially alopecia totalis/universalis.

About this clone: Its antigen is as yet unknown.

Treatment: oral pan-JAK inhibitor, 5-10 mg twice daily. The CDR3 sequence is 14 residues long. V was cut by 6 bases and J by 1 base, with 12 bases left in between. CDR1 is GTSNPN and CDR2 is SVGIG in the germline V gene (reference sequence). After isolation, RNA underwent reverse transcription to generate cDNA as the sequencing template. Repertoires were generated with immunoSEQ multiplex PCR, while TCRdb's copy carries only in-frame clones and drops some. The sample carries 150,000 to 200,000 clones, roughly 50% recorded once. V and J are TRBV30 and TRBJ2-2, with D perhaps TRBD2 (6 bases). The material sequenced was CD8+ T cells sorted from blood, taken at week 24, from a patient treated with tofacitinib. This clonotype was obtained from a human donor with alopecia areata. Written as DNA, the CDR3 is TGTGCCTGCATGGGGACTTGGAACACCGGGGAGCTGTTTTTT. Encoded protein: CACMGTWNTGELFF.